One T cell receptor beta chain is described in this entry. No antigen is known for it. The sample comes from a study of response to subunit inactivated influenza vaccine. General study results and limits: Seasonal influenza vaccination, on each occasion, was suggested by the authors to recruit few new T cells.

One entry per CDR3 protein results from TCRdb running MiXCR on the RT-PCR reads. Among roughly 700,000 distinct CDR3 sequences listed, around a sixth were seen once. Germline CDR1 and CDR2: LGHNT and FRNRAP. The CDR3 consists of 16 residues. V lost 1 base to trimming and J lost 9 bases; unmatched junction nucleotides: 12. The rearrangement uses TRBV12-5 and TRBJ2-4; TRBD2 matches 7 bases. The sequence was obtained from a man aged 50-60 years who received an inactivated influenza vaccine. The sequenced sample was PBMCs from blood, obtained 12 days after vaccination. CDR3 nucleotide sequence: TGTGCTAGTGGTTTGGCCCTACAAGGCGGGGGAGTCATTCAGTACTTC. Encoded protein: CASGLALQGGGVIQYF.